Below are 31 T cell receptor beta chains sequenced from a single sample in a study of untreated major depressive disorder. Study-wide results and limits: Depressed patients' CD4+ T cells carried increased TRBV05-01 (Vbeta 5.1) usage versus control CD4+ T cells.

TCRdb's table, derived via immunoSEQ multiplex PCR, lists solely in-frame clones and lacks some. The sample has 25,000 to 30,000 clones, over 80% seen once. These receptors have no known antigen. Sequencing was done on a sample of CD4+ T cells from PBMCs. These receptors all stem from a young woman with major depressive disorder.

This clone was counted a single time. The J gene is TRBJ2-7, the V gene TRBV11-3, with 8 positions matching TRBD2. The germline V gene has CDR1 SGHNT and CDR2 YENEEA. CDR3 size: 14 residues. The J segment lost 5 bases and the V segment lost 2 bases, leaving 5 bases of the junction unmatched. The CDR3 spells CASSLLREANEQYF. CDR3 in DNA: TGTGCCAGCAGCTTATTGCGGGAGGCTAACGAGCAGTACTTC. The complete variable domain, with remaining parts taken from reference TRBV11-3 and TRBJ2-7, reads EAGVVQSPRYKIIEKKQPVAFWCNPISGHNTLYWYLQNLGQGPELLIRYENEEAVDDSQLPKDRFSAERLKGVDSTLKIQPAELGDSAVYLCASSLLREANEQYFGPGTRLTVT.

This clone appeared a single time. This chain connects TRBV25-1 to TRBJ2-7, with D maybe TRBD2 (6 bases). CDR1 is MGHDK and CDR2 is SYGVNS in the germline V gene. Trimming cost V 7 bases and J 0 bases, with 13 bases left between them. The CDR3 covers 14 residues. The CDR3 sequence is CASTASGHSYEQYF. The CDR3 DNA reads as TGTGCCAGCACCGCGAGCGGGCACTCCTACGAGCAGTACTTC.

The V gene is TRBV11-2, the J gene TRBJ2-6; the D is unclear. V was pared by 4 bases and J by 4 bases, with 11 bases between. The length of the CDR3 is 15 residues. Germline loops: CDR1 SGHAT, CDR2 FQNNGV. CDR3 sequence (DNA): TGTGCCAGCAGCTCATTTCTTATAGGGGCCAACGTCCTGACTTTC. This codes for CASSSFLIGANVLTF. Full variable domain (outside the CDR3, taken from reference TRBV11-2 and TRBJ2-6): EAGVAQSPRYKIIEKRQSVAFWCNPISGHATLYWYQQILGQGPKLLIQFQNNGVVDDSQLPKDRFSAERLKGVDSTLKIQPAKLEDSAVYLCASSSFLIGANVLTFGAGSRLTVL.

The rearrangement uses TRBV5-4 and TRBJ1-1, with 8 bases lining up with TRBD1. The V gene's germline CDR1 is SGHNT and CDR2 YYREEE (reference sequence). This CDR3 contains 16 residues. V shed 2 bases, J shed 1 base, and the junction held 7 bases outside the gene matches. In nucleotides, the CDR3 is TGTGCCAGCAGCTTTCGACAGGGGCGCCCGAACACTGAAGCTTTCTTT. Translated, it gives CASSFRQGRPNTEAFF.

This chain links TRBV7-3 with TRBJ2-1; D is unresolved. V lost 3 bases and J lost 4, with 7 bases in between. This CDR3 region has 13 residues. Per the germline V gene, CDR1 is SGHTA and CDR2 is FQGTGA. The CDR3 bases are TGTGCCAGCAGCTTGGGCCTTTACAATGAGCAGTTCTTC. Translation: CASSLGLYNEQFF.

The chain uses TRBV5-1 and TRBJ2-5, with TRBD1 identical over 10 bases. The CDR3 contains 14 residues. J was trimmed by 5 bases and V by 4 bases; bases with no gene match: 5. Germline V lookup: CDR1 SGHRS, CDR2 YFSETQ. The CDR3 loop reads CASSPGQGRETQYF. CDR3 sequence (DNA): TGCGCCAGCAGCCCGGGACAGGGGAGGGAGACCCAGTACTTC.

This clone appeared a single time. The rearrangement joins TRBV10-3 to TRBJ2-1, with TRBD2 matching 8 bases. From germline, CDR1 is ENHRY and CDR2 SYGVKD. The V and J ends lost 0 bases and 2 bases, in that order; junction bases with no gene match: 0. The length of the CDR3 is 15 residues. In DNA, the CDR3 is TGTGCCATCAGTGAGTCTAGCGGGACCTACAATGAGCAGTTCTTC. It encodes CAISESSGTYNEQFF.

This chain joins TRBV5-1 and TRBJ2-3, with D hard to call. Germline CDR1 SGHRS, CDR2 YFSETQ. The CDR3 has 15 residues. V lost 4 bases and J lost 1, with 13 bases in between. In DNA, the CDR3 is TGCGCCAGCAGCCGGTCGACCCACGGCACAGATACGCAGTATTTT. Its translation: CASSRSTHGTDTQYF. Looking up the rest from reference TRBV5-1 and TRBJ2-3 gives the full variable domain: KAGVTQTPRYLIKTRGQQVTLSCSPISGHRSVSWYQQTPGQGLQFLFEYFSETQRNKGNFPGRFSGRQFSNSRSEMNVSTLELGDSALYLCASSRSTHGTDTQYFGPGTRLTVL.

The chain combines TRBV28 with TRBJ1-2; possibly TRBD1 for D (5 bases). V was shortened by 7 bases and J by 0 bases, with 12 bases between the two germline ends. CDR1 and CDR2 from the germline V gene are MDHEN and SYDVKM. CDR3 size: 14 residues. The CDR3 DNA reads as TGTGCCAGCACCTACAGGATAGCTAACTATGGCTACACCTTC. It yields the protein CASTYRIANYGYTF.

This clone was seen just once. The chain couples TRBV2 to TRBJ2-2, with D possibly being TRBD1 (5 bases). Germline V gives CDR1 SNHLY, CDR2 FYNNEI. The CDR3 loop spans 15 amino acids. Trimming pared 3 bases from V and 6 bases from J, leaving 14 bases between. In DNA, the CDR3 is TGTGCCAGCAGTGATGTGCAGGGTGGAGCCGGGGAGCTGTTTTTT. Its protein product is CASSDVQGGAGELFF.

This sequence joins TRBV11-3 and TRBJ2-1; 7 bases match TRBD2. CDR1 SGHNT and CDR2 YENEEA come from the germline V gene. The CDR3 runs 15 residues. V dropped 2 bases and J dropped 4; count of bases not matched to a gene: 5. In nucleotides, the CDR3 is TGTGCCAGCAGCTTAAGAACTAGCGCTTACAATGAGCAGTTCTTC. Amino acid sequence: CASSLRTSAYNEQFF.

The V and J genes are TRBV28 and TRBJ1-2; D is unresolved. The germline gives CDR1 MDHEN, CDR2 SYDVKM. The V and J ends lost 7 bases and 1 base respectively, with 16 bases between them. The CDR3 sequence is 15 residues long. CDR3: CASTSLPVVNYGYTF. The CDR3 DNA follows: TGTGCCAGCACCTCCCTCCCGGTTGTTAACTATGGCTACACCTTC.

The chain has TRBV11-1 and TRBJ2-1; a possible D gene is TRBD2 (6 bases). The length of the CDR3 is 15 residues. V dropped 5 bases and J dropped 10 bases, with 21 bases sitting between them. Germline V gives CDR1 SGHAT, CDR2 FQDESV (reference sequence). In nucleotides, the CDR3 is TGTGCCAGCAGCAGGCGCGGGACCGCCGCTGAAGAGCAGTTCTTC. It specifies CASSRRGTAAEEQFF. The complete variable domain, with remaining parts taken from reference TRBV11-1 and TRBJ2-1, reads EAEVAQSPRYKITEKSQAVAFWCDPISGHATLYWYRQILGQGPELLVQFQDESVVDDSQLPKDRFSAERLKGVDSTLKIQPAELGDSAMYLCASSRRGTAAEEQFFGPGTRLTVL.

With regard to this clone: At one of its ends the junction is not consistent with the germline gene, which may arise from a read error. The rearrangement joins TRBV7-7 to TRBJ2-3; no definite D call. Germline CDR1 SSHAT, CDR2 FNYEAQ (reference sequence). The CDR3 loop spans 15 amino acids. The CDR3 reads CASSLGSHSTDTQYF. CDR3 sequence (DNA): TGTGCTAGCAGCTTGGGGTCCCATAGCACAGATACGCAGTATTTT. Based on the CDR3 plus reference TRBV7-7 and TRBJ2-3, the full variable domain is GAGVSQSPRYKVTKRGQDVTLRCDPISSHATLYWYQQALGQGPEFLTYFNYEAQPDKSGLPSDRFSAERPEGSISTLTIQRTEQRDSAMYRCASSLGSHSTDTQYFGPGTRLTVL.

This clone was seen only once. The rearrangement joins TRBV15 to TRBJ1-1; no reliable D call. There are 15 residues in the CDR3. Germline V lookup: CDR1 LNHNV, CDR2 YYDKDF (reference sequence). The V end lost 0 bases, the J end lost 2 bases, and 10 bases lay between the germline ends. The CDR3 coding sequence is TGTGCCACCAGCAGAGAACCAGCAGGTAACACTGAAGCTTTCTTT. As protein: CATSREPAGNTEAFF.

This chain links TRBV29-1 with TRBJ2-5; no clear D gene. Germline V CDR1 and CDR2: SQVTM, ANQGSEA. The CDR3 loop spans 11 amino acids. Trimming left V 4 bases short and J 5 bases short, with 8 bases between. The CDR3 sequence is CSVVSPETQYF. CDR3 sequence (DNA): TGCAGCGTTGTGAGCCCGGAGACCCAGTACTTC.

This rearrangement joins TRBV11-3 to TRBJ2-5; D may match TRBD1 or TRBD2 (5 bases each). V was clipped by 5 bases and J by 3 bases, with 13 bases between them. This CDR3 region has 14 residues. The V gene's germline CDR1 is SGHNT and CDR2 YENEEA. The CDR3 loop is CASSPHRGEETQYF. The DNA of the CDR3 is TGTGCCAGCAGCCCTCACCGGGGCGAAGAGACCCAGTACTTC.

This rearrangement joins TRBV27 to TRBJ2-2; D is ambiguous. Germline-derived CDR1 and CDR2 are MNHEY and SMNVEV (reference sequence). The CDR3 loop spans 15 amino acids. V shed 0 bases and J shed 4 bases, with 9 bases lying between them. The chain's CDR3 is CASSLSGSATGELFF. In DNA form, the CDR3 reads TGTGCCAGCAGTTTATCAGGCTCCGCCACCGGGGAGCTGTTTTTT.

This clone occurred once. The chain employs TRBV28 and TRBJ1-1; D is possibly TRBD1 (5 bases). Trimming stripped 5 bases from V and 2 bases from J, with 12 bases between. The CDR3 covers 14 residues. Germline CDR1 and CDR2: MDHEN and SYDVKM. The CDR3 region has the DNA TGTGCCAGCAGTCGTCAGGGTCTTAACACTGAAGCTTTCTTT. It translates to CASSRQGLNTEAFF.

This chain uses TRBV7-6 with TRBJ1-1; D may be TRBD1 (5 bases). This CDR3 comprises 15 residues. The V gene's germline CDR1 is SGHVS and CDR2 FNYEAQ. The V end lost 0 bases, the J end lost 4 bases, and 12 bases lay between the germline ends. The CDR3 coding sequence is TGTGCCAGCAGCTTAGCGTTTAAGGGGTTCACTGAAGCTTTCTTT. Encoded protein: CASSLAFKGFTEAFF.

This chain links TRBV20-1 with TRBJ1-2; no clear D gene. V gave up 3 bases and J gave up 8 bases, with 7 bases separating them. This CDR3 contains 10 residues. Germline V gene data show CDR1 as DFQATT and CDR2 as SNEGSKA (reference sequence). DNA for the CDR3: TGCAGTGCTAGCCCGAGGGGCTACACCTTC. Translating it yields CSASPRGYTF.

The chain is built from TRBV20-1 and TRBJ2-1; D may be TRBD2 (6 bases). Per germline, CDR1 DFQATT and CDR2 SNEGSKA (reference sequence). The V end was cut by 6 bases, the J end by 9 bases, with 12 bases between. This CDR3 comprises 11 residues. In DNA form, the CDR3 reads TGCAGTGCGTATCGCGGGGTTGAGCAGTTCTTC. Translation: CSAYRGVEQFF.

This chain connects TRBV7-4 to TRBJ1-5; D is unclear. CDR1 is SGHVT and CDR2 is SQSDAQ in the germline V gene. The CDR3 consists of 14 residues. V was trimmed by 2 bases and J by 4 bases, leaving 9 bases between them. The CDR3 coding sequence is TGTGCCAGCAGCTTACAGAAGAGTAATCAGCCCCAGCATTTT. Its protein product is CASSLQKSNQPQHF. The complete variable domain, with remaining parts taken from reference TRBV7-4 and TRBJ1-5, reads GAGVSQSPRYKVAKRGRDVALRCDSISGHVTLYWYRQTLGQGSEVLTYSQSDAQRDKSGRPSGRFSAERPERSVSTLKIQRTEQGDSAVYLCASSLQKSNQPQHFGDGTRLSIL.

This clone was observed a single time. The chain uses TRBV6-1 and TRBJ1-4; the D is unclear. Germline loops: CDR1 MNHNS, CDR2 SASEGT. The CDR3 loop spans 14 amino acids. Trimming removed 3 bases at V and 4 bases at J, with 9 bases between. The CDR3 coding sequence is TGTGCCAGCAGTGAGGCCCGGGGTAATGAAAAACTGTTTTTT. As protein: CASSEARGNEKLFF.

J is TRBJ2-2 and V is TRBV7-2; D is unclear. V lost 3 bases, J lost 1 base, and 9 bases lay in between. The V gene's germline CDR1 is SGHTA and CDR2 FQGNSA. The CDR3 loop spans 15 amino acids. CDR3 DNA: TGTGCCAGCAGCTTCAGGACGGTGAACACCGGGGAGCTGTTTTTT. It encodes CASSFRTVNTGELFF.

This clone was seen once. The gene calls are TRBV5-6 and TRBJ1-2; D gene ambiguous. The CDR3 length is 15 residues. Deletions cut 5 bases from V and 3 bases from J, with 17 bases between. Germline-derived CDR1 and CDR2 are SGHDT and YYEEEE. The CDR3 DNA is TGTGCCAGCAGGCGTCTCTCGGGGTCCGACTATGGCTACACCTTC. Translating gives CASRRLSGSDYGYTF.

This clone has a single count. The CDR3 DNA sequence: TGTGCCAGCAACCCACAGGGGGCCGGCACTGAAGCTTTCTTT. This codes for CASNPQGAGTEAFF. The J gene is TRBJ1-1, the V gene TRBV6-5; TRBD1 matches 9 bases. J lost 4 bases, V lost 7 bases, and 7 bases had no gene match. The CDR3 spans 14 residues. Looked up from germline, CDR1 is MNHEY and CDR2 is SVGAGI.

This clone was observed a handful of times. The V call is TRBV6-1, the J call TRBJ1-1, with D possibly being TRBD1 (5 bases). Trimming took off 2 bases at V and 4 bases at J, with 11 bases between the two ends. Germline V CDR1 and CDR2: MNHNS, SASEGT. The CDR3 runs 14 residues. DNA of the CDR3: TGTGCCAGCAGTGAACCGGGACGGTCCACTGAAGCTTTCTTT. Encoded protein: CASSEPGRSTEAFF.

The V call is TRBV11-2, the J call TRBJ1-3; no firm D call. Germline V lookup: CDR1 SGHAT, CDR2 FQNNGV. There are 14 residues in the CDR3. The ends were cut back, 8 bases at V and 7 bases at J, with 18 bases in the middle. CDR3 residues: CASRLIREWNTIYF. The CDR3 DNA reads as TGTGCCAGCCGCCTTATTCGGGAATGGAACACCATATATTTT. Drawing the rest from reference TRBV11-2 and TRBJ1-3, the complete variable domain is EAGVAQSPRYKIIEKRQSVAFWCNPISGHATLYWYQQILGQGPKLLIQFQNNGVVDDSQLPKDRFSAERLKGVDSTLKIQPAKLEDSAVYLCASRLIREWNTIYFGEGSWLTVV.

Of note for this clone: A read error may account for a junction end that differs from germline. The CDR3 nucleotides are TGTGCCATCACTGAGGGGCCACCCCTCTACGAGCAGTACTTC. It encodes CAITEGPPLYEQYF. The genes are TRBV10-3 and TRBJ2-7; D is perhaps TRBD1 or TRBD2 (5 bases each). CDR1 ENHRY and CDR2 SYGVKD come from the germline V gene. The length of the CDR3 is 14 residues.

V gene TRBV4-3 combines with J gene TRBJ2-7, with D unresolved. Trimming took 0 bases from V and 0 from J, leaving 6 bases between them. CDR3 length equals 14 residues. Germline V lookup: CDR1 LGHNA, CDR2 YSLEER. DNA for the CDR3: TGCGCCAGCAGCCAAGATTTCAGCTCCTACGAGCAGTACTTC. Protein sequence: CASSQDFSSYEQYF.